The 5 T cell receptor beta chains below come from one sample, sequenced in a study of blood T cell repertoires in COVID-19 (dated by TCRdb to the early 2020s). Preparation of the library involved the immunoSEQ multiplex PCR assay. The clones in this table, taken by TCRdb from immuneACCESS, are in-frame only. Not every clone is retained; where verified, under half of the shortfall comes from an unresolved V gene, and the cause of the rest is unknown. The table for this sample lists about 250,000 clones; around 84% of them were counted only once. The ten largest clones represent less than 20% of the sample. Sequences were obtained from PBMCs or T cells enriched from blood (not recorded which). These TCRs come from a man in his late teens or twenties who had recovered from COVID-19.

This sequence joins TRBV13 and TRBJ2-7; 10 bases fit TRBD2. J gave up 3 bases and V 5 bases, and 4 bases lay outside the gene matches. The CDR3 spans 14 residues. Germline V gives CDR1 PRHDT, CDR2 FYEKMQ (reference sequence). The CDR3 reads CASSTGLAVYEQYF. For the CDR3, the DNA is TGTGCCAGCAGCACCGGACTAGCGGTCTACGAGCAGTACTTC.

This clone has a handful of counts. V gene TRBV19 combines with J gene TRBJ1-5; D remains ambiguous. Germline V gene data show CDR1 as LNHDA and CDR2 as SQIVND (reference sequence). CDR3 length: 13 residues. Trimming removed 1 base at V and 6 bases at J, with 7 bases between. This chain's CDR3 is CASSIGLSQPQHF. CDR3 bases: TGTGCCAGTAGTATAGGCCTGAGTCAGCCCCAGCATTTT. Based on the CDR3 plus reference TRBV19 and TRBJ1-5, the full variable domain is DGGITQSPKYLFRKEGQNVTLSCEQNLNHDAMYWYRQDPGQGLRLIYYSQIVNDFQKGDIAEGYSVSREKKESFPLTVTSAQKNPTAFYLCASSIGLSQPQHFGDGTRLSIL.

This chain links TRBV6-5 with TRBJ1-6, with TRBD1 as a possible D gene (5 bases). The CDR3 is 13 amino acids. Germline assignment: CDR1 MNHEY and CDR2 SVGAGI. Trimming pared 6 bases from V and 9 bases from J, leaving 12 bases between. For the CDR3, the DNA is TGTGCCAGCAGAAGGGCGCAGGGTTCACCCCTCCACTTT. It translates to CASRRAQGSPLHF.

The J gene is TRBJ2-2, the V gene TRBV11-3, with D possibly matching TRBD2 (6 bases). V dropped 5 bases and J dropped 2 bases, with 18 bases sitting between them. The CDR3 runs to 17 residues. The germline CDR1 and CDR2 sequences are SGHNT and YENEEA. This chain's CDR3 is CASSTVGASANTGELFF. Written as DNA, the CDR3 is TGTGCCAGCAGCACGGTAGGGGCTAGCGCAAACACCGGGGAGCTGTTTTTT. Full variable domain (rest looked up from reference TRBV11-3 and TRBJ2-2): EAGVVQSPRYKIIEKKQPVAFWCNPISGHNTLYWYLQNLGQGPELLIRYENEEAVDDSQLPKDRFSAERLKGVDSTLKIQPAELGDSAVYLCASSTVGASANTGELFFGEGSRLTVL.

This chain joins TRBV5-1 and TRBJ2-7, with TRBD1 matching 8 bases. Unmatched junction bases numbered 6, after V lost 0 bases and J lost 4 bases. CDR1 and CDR2 from the germline V gene are SGHRS and YFSETQ. The CDR3 is made up of 15 amino acids. The CDR3 coding sequence is TGCGCCAGCAGCTTGGAGGCAGGGGGCTTGTACGAGCAGTACTTC. Residues: CASSLEAGGLYEQYF. Variable domain in full (rest from reference TRBV5-1 and TRBJ2-7): KAGVTQTPRYLIKTRGQQVTLSCSPISGHRSVSWYQQTPGQGLQFLFEYFSETQRNKGNFPGRFSGRQFSNSRSEMNVSTLELGDSALYLCASSLEAGGLYEQYFGPGTRLTVT.